This T cell receptor (beta chain) was recovered during a study of graft-versus-host responses after intestinal transplantation. As for this clone: What it binds is not known.

The germline V gene has CDR1 SEHNR and CDR2 FQNEAQ (reference sequence). Trimming removed 2 bases from V and 1 base from J, with 8 bases in between. CDR3 length: 14 residues. Here immunoSEQ multiplex PCR was the method, and the copy in TCRdb shows in-frame clones only, minus some. The sample shows tens of thousands of clones, about nine tenths of them seen only once. General study findings and limits: The highest levels of circulating GvH clones went along with early declines in HvG clones after transplant.

J is TRBJ1-1 and V is TRBV7-9, with D perhaps TRBD1 (6 bases). Sequenced material: bone marrow, taken less than 750 days after intestinal transplantation. This receptor was identified in a human patient who received an intestinal transplant, so some T cells may come from the graft donor. CDR3 residues: CASSLTGRNTEAFF. The CDR3, as DNA: TGTGCCAGCAGCTTAACAGGGCGGAACACTGAAGCTTTCTTT.